These 13 T cell receptor beta chains came from one sample sequenced in a study of PD-L1 blockade in urothelial cancer. Indicated time point: pretreatment peripheral blood. Produced via immunoSEQ multiplex PCR; TCRdb's table is partial and in-frame only. The data contain about 50,000 clones, 70% to 90% of them singletons. Here the sequenced sample was PBMCs, taken around atezolizumab (anti-PD-L1) treatment. The receptors come from a man aged 55 to 69 with urothelial cancer.

The V gene is TRBV15, the J gene TRBJ2-1, with 10 bases identical to TRBD2. CDR3 length: 15 residues. The trim removed 0 bases at V and 7 bases at J, leaving 3 bases unmatched. Germline CDR1 reads LNHNV; CDR2 reads YYDKDF (reference sequence). This CDR3 reads CATSRDASGSNEQFF. Here the CDR3 DNA reads TGTGCCACCAGCAGAGATGCTAGCGGGAGTAATGAGCAGTTCTTC.

The chain is built from TRBV30 and TRBJ2-1, with 7 positions matching TRBD2. The V gene's germline CDR1 is GTSNPN and CDR2 SVGIG (reference sequence). The CDR3 extends over 14 amino acids. The trim removed 2 bases at V and 9 bases at J, leaving 10 bases unmatched. CDR3 DNA sequence: TGTGCCTGGAGTTCGGGCGGGAGTAGGGGTGAGCAGTTCTTC. Translation: CAWSSGGSRGEQFF.

The chain combines TRBV5-6 with TRBJ2-3; 7 bases agree with TRBD1. This CDR3 spans 15 amino acids. V shed 3 bases, J shed 1 base, and the junction held 5 bases outside the gene matches. CDR1 SGHDT and CDR2 YYEEEE come from the germline V gene. CDR3 coding DNA: TGTGCCAGCAGCTGGGACAGAATCGGCACAGATACGCAGTATTTT. As protein: CASSWDRIGTDTQYF.

This chain uses TRBV19 with TRBJ2-1; TRBD2 matches 13 bases. The germline V gene has CDR1 LNHDA and CDR2 SQIVND (reference sequence). Trimming at V came to 4 bases and at J to 8 bases, leaving 11 bases not matched to a gene. There are 17 residues in the CDR3. CDR3 region: CASSTPRTSGRGDEQFF. In DNA form, the CDR3 reads TGTGCCAGTAGTACCCCGAGGACTAGCGGGAGAGGTGATGAGCAGTTCTTC. Full variable domain (rest looked up from reference TRBV19 and TRBJ2-1): DGGITQSPKYLFRKEGQNVTLSCEQNLNHDAMYWYRQDPGQGLRLIYYSQIVNDFQKGDIAEGYSVSREKKESFPLTVTSAQKNPTAFYLCASSTPRTSGRGDEQFFGPGTRLTVL.

This rearrangement joins TRBV29-1 to TRBJ1-2; 7 bases are a match to TRBD1. CDR3 length: 12 amino acids. The ends lost 4 bases at V and 4 bases at J; junction bases unmatched: 3. Germline loops: CDR1 SQVTM, CDR2 ANQGSEA. The CDR3 bases are TGCAGCGTTGGGGGACAGAGCTATGGCTACACCTTC. Its protein is CSVGGQSYGYTF.

In nucleotides, the CDR3 is TGTGCCAGCAGCGCGAGCGGGGCCTCCCTATACGAGCAGTACTTC. It is translated as CASSASGASLYEQYF. V and J are TRBV7-8 and TRBJ2-7, with 7 bases fitting TRBD2. V lost 5 bases and J lost 4; bases outside the gene matches: 11. CDR3 length: 15 amino acids. Per germline, CDR1 SGHVS and CDR2 FQNEAQ. Complete variable domain (other parts from reference TRBV7-8 and TRBJ2-7): GAGVSQSPRYKVAKRGQDVALRCDPISGHVSLFWYQQALGQGPEFLTYFQNEAQLDKSGLPSDRFFAERPEGSVSTLKIQRTQQEDSAVYLCASSASGASLYEQYFGPGTRLTVT.

The chain is built from TRBV7-2 and TRBJ2-5; perhaps TRBD2 as D (6 bases). The CDR3 runs 15 residues. The V gene lost 5 bases and the J gene lost 5 bases, with 18 bases spanning the gap. Looked up from germline, CDR1 is SGHTA and CDR2 is FQGNSA. The CDR3 protein is CASSAGTHVGETQYF. DNA of the CDR3: TGTGCCAGCAGCGCGGGGACCCACGTCGGCGAGACCCAGTACTTC.

This clone was observed once. CDR3 region: CASSPLAGDTGELFF. The CDR3 DNA follows: TGCGCCAGCAGTCCTCTAGCGGGAGACACCGGGGAGCTGTTTTTT. The genes are TRBV5-1 and TRBJ2-2; the match to TRBD2 covers 10 bases. V gave up 5 bases and J gave up 3 bases; unmatched junction bases: 4. Germline assignment: CDR1 SGHRS and CDR2 YFSETQ. The length of the CDR3 is 15 residues.

The gene calls are TRBV19 and TRBJ2-7; D may be TRBD1 (5 bases). The germline CDR1 and CDR2 sequences are LNHDA and SQIVND (reference sequence). The CDR3 length is 13 residues. The V and J ends lost 3 bases and 5 bases respectively, with 11 bases between them. The CDR3 DNA reads TGTGCCAGTAGTATCGCCCAGGGTGACGAGCAGTACTTC. Its translation is CASSIAQGDEQYF.

The V call is TRBV5-1, the J call TRBJ2-7; 7 bases are a match to TRBD2. CDR3 size: 13 residues. V gave up 5 bases and J gave up 5 bases; unmatched junction bases: 7. CDR1 and CDR2 from the germline V gene are SGHRS and YFSETQ. CDR3 DNA: TGCGCCAGCAGTTGGTGGGAGGGCGACGAGCAGTACTTC. Translated: CASSWWEGDEQYF. Looking up the rest from reference TRBV5-1 and TRBJ2-7 gives the full variable domain: KAGVTQTPRYLIKTRGQQVTLSCSPISGHRSVSWYQQTPGQGLQFLFEYFSETQRNKGNFPGRFSGRQFSNSRSEMNVSTLELGDSALYLCASSWWEGDEQYFGPGTRLTVT.

The J gene is TRBJ1-1, the V gene TRBV15; D is undetermined. V lost 1 base to trimming and J lost 0 bases, with 6 bases between them. Germline V gene lookup returns CDR1 LNHNV and CDR2 YYDKDF (reference sequence). CDR3 length: 14 residues. The DNA for the CDR3 is TGTGCCACCAGCAGAGTGAGGGTGAACACTGAAGCTTTCTTT. Translated: CATSRVRVNTEAFF.

Regarding this clone: A read error may explain this, as a much larger clone is one base away. CDR3: CASSFRETQYF. Written as DNA, the CDR3 is TGTGCCAGCAGCTTCCGAGAGACCCAGTACTTC. This chain connects TRBV11-2 to TRBJ2-5; D ambiguous. In germline, CDR1 is SGHAT, CDR2 FQNNGV. V dropped 3 bases and J dropped 4 bases, with 3 bases sitting between them. The CDR3 is made up of 11 amino acids. Full variable domain (outside the CDR3, taken from reference TRBV11-2 and TRBJ2-5): EAGVAQSPRYKIIEKRQSVAFWCNPISGHATLYWYQQILGQGPKLLIQFQNNGVVDDSQLPKDRFSAERLKGVDSTLKIQPAKLEDSAVYLCASSFRETQYFGPGTRLLVL.

The V and J genes are TRBV5-1 and TRBJ2-6, with D unresolved. Deletions cut 2 bases from V and 0 bases from J, with 9 bases between. The CDR3 runs to 16 residues. The V gene's germline CDR1 is SGHRS and CDR2 YFSETQ. The CDR3: CASSLEPHSGANVLTF. The CDR3 DNA reads TGCGCCAGCAGCTTAGAGCCTCACTCTGGGGCCAACGTCCTGACTTTC.